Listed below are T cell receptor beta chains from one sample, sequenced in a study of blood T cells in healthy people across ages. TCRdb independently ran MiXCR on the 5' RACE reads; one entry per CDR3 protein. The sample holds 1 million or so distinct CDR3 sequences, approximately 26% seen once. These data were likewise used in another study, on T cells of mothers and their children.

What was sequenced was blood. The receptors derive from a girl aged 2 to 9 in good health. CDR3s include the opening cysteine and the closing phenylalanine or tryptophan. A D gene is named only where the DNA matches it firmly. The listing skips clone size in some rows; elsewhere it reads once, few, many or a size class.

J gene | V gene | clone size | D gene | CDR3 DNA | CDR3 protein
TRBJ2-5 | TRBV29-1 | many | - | TGCAGCGTTGAACCCCGGGGCCAGGAGACCCAGTACTTC | CSVEPRGQETQYF
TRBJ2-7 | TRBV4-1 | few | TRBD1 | TGCGCCAGCAGCCAGCCCCCGGGACAGGGTGTAAAGCAGTACTTC | CASSQPPGQGVKQYF
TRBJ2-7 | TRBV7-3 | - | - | TGTGCCAGCAGCTTACCTACGGCAGGGAGCGGCTACGAGCAGTACTTC | CASSLPTAGSGYEQYF
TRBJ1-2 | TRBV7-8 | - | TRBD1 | TGTGCCAGCAGCCCCCGGACAGGGGGTGATGGCTACACCTTC | CASSPRTGGDGYTF
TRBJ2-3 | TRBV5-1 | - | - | TGCGCCAGCACCAGACGGTTCACAGATACGCAGTATTTT | CASTRRFTDTQYF
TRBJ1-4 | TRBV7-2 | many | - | TGTGCCAGCAGCTTAAGGGCAACTAATGAAAAACTGTTTTTT | CASSLRATNEKLFF
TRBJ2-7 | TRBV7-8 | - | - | TGTGCCAGCACAGAACAGGTTTTCAGCTACGAGCAGTACTTC | CASTEQVFSYEQYF
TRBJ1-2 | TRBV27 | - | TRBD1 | TGTGCCAGCAGTAAGGAACAGGGGGCCGGCTATGGCTACACCTTC | CASSKEQGAGYGYTF
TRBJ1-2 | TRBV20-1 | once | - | TGCAGTGCACACGACGTACAGGGCTATGGCTACACCTTC | CSAHDVQGYGYTF
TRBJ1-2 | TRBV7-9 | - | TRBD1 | TGTGCCAGCAGCCTACCCCGGGACAGGGTCCCCTATGGCTACACCTTC | CASSLPRDRVPYGYTF
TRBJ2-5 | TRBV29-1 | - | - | TGCAGCGTAAAGGGAGAGACCCAGTACTTC | CSVKGETQYF
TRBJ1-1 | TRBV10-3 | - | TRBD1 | TGTGCCATCACGAGGAGACAGGGTGACACTGAAGCTTTCTTT | CAITRRQGDTEAFF
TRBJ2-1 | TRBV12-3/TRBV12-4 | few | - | TGTGCCAGCAGCCGACTAGAACTGTTCTTC | CASSRLELFF
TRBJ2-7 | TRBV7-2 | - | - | TGTGCCAGCAGCTTAGACAGGGTCATCTACGAGCAGTACTTC | CASSLDRVIYEQYF
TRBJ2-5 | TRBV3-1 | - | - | TGTGCCAGCAGCCAAGGGAACAGAGGCAAGGCCCAGTACTTC | CASSQGNRGKAQYF
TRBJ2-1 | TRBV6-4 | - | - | TGTGCCAGCAGTGACCTACAGGGAGGCCCCAATGAGCAGTTCTTC | CASSDLQGGPNEQFF
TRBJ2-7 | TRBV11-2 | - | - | TGTGCCAGCAGCTTAAAAGTGGCCTACGAGCAGTACTTC | CASSLKVAYEQYF
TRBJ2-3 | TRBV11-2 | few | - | TGTGCCAGCAGCTTTCTACGCGGGCTTGGCACAGATACGCAGTATTTT | CASSFLRGLGTDTQYF
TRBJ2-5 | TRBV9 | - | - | TGTGCCAGCAGCCCCGGGACTGGGACTGTTGAGACCCAGTACTTC | CASSPGTGTVETQYF
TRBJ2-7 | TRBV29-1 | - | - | TGCAGCGTCATTGCTCCGACGTACGAGCAGTACTTC | CSVIAPTYEQYF
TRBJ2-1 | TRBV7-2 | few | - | TGTCCCAGCAGCCAGAGGGCACTTTCCTACAATGAGCAGTTCTTC | CPSSQRALSYNEQFF
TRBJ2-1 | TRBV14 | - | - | TGTGCCAGCAGCCAAGCTCCTAGCGCCTACAATGAGCAGTTCTTC | CASSQAPSAYNEQFF
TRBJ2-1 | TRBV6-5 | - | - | TGTGCCAGCAGTTACTCTAGGTCTCCTACCAATGAGCAGTTCTTC | CASSYSRSPTNEQFF
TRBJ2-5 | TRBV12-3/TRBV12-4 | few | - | TGTGCCAGCAGTTTCGGGACGAACCAAGAGACCCAGTACTTC | CASSFGTNQETQYF
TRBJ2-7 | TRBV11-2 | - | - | TGTGCCAGCAGCCCCGTTGACGGCCCCTACGAGCAGTACTTC | CASSPVDGPYEQYF
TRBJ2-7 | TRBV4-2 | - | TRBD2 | TGTGCCAGCAGCCAAGAGGGGACTAGCGTCAACGAGCAGTACTTC | CASSQEGTSVNEQYF
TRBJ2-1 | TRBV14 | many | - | TGTGCCAGCAGTCCGGGTCATTTAAATGAGCAGTTCTTC | CASSPGHLNEQFF
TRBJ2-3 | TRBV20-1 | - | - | TGCAGTGCTAGCGGAAGGGGCGGACAATGGGAGGATACGCAGTATTTT | CSASGRGGQWEDTQYF
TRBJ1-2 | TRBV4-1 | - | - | TGCGCCAGCAGCCAAGAAACCAAAATGGGGGCCTGGGATGGCTACACCTTC | CASSQETKMGAWDGYTF
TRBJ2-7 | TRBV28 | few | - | TGTGCCAGCAGTTCACCATTTACAGAATCCTACGAGCAGTACTTC | CASSSPFTESYEQYF
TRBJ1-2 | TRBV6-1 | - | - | TGTGCCAGCAGTGCGGGGTTGGCGAACTATGGCTACACCTTC | CASSAGLANYGYTF
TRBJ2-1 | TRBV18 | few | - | TGTGCCAGCTCACCGCGGGACAGAAACTACAATGAGCAGTTCTTC | CASSPRDRNYNEQFF
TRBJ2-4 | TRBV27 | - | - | TGTGCCAGCCTTCGCCTAGCCAAAAACATTCAGTACTTC | CASLRLAKNIQYF
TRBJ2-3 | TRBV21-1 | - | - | TGTGCCAGCGAGCAAAGCCATTGTCGACTAGCAACAGATACGCAGTATTTT | CASEQSHCRLATDTQYF
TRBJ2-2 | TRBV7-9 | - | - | TGTGCCAGCAGCTATCTTCGAGGGGGTGACCCCGGGGAGCTGTTTTTT | CASSYLRGGDPGELFF
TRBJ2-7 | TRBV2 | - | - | TGTGCCAGCAGTAATCCGGGCTACGAGCAGTACTTC | CASSNPGYEQYF
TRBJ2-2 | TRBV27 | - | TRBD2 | TGTGCCAGCTGCGTAGCGGGAGGAGACACCGGGGAGCTGTTTTTT | CASCVAGGDTGELFF
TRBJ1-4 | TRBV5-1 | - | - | TGCGCCAGCAGCTTGGATCGTGCTGGGGCGGCCGGGAATGAAAAACTGTTTTTT | CASSLDRAGAAGNEKLFF
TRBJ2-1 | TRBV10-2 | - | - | TGCGCCAGCAGCCTCCTTAGCGCTCGCGCGGAAAATGAGCAGTTCTTC | CASSLLSARAENEQFF
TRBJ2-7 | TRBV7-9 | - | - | TGTGCCAGCAGCACGAGGAGCTACGAGCAGTACTTC | CASSTRSYEQYF
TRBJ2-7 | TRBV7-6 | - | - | TGTGCCTGCAGCCCCCCTGGACTGAAGCAGTACTTC | CACSPPGLKQYF
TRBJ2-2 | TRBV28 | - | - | TGTGCCAGCAGTTTACTCCCCTTCGGGCAGGCGAACACCGGGGAGCTGTTTTTT | CASSLLPFGQANTGELFF
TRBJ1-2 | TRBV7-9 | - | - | TGTGCCAGCAGCTGGGAGGGACATGGCTACACCTTC | CASSWEGHGYTF
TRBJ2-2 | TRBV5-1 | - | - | TGCGCCAGCAGCTTGGTTCTGGGTGACGGGGAGCTGTTTTTT | CASSLVLGDGELFF
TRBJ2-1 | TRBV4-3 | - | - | TGCGCCAGCAGCCAAGCCCTTGGGCCGGGGAGCTCCTACAATGAGCAGTTCTTC | CASSQALGPGSSYNEQFF
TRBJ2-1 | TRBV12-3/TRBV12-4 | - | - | TGTGCCAGCAGTGATTTCCCAGGCGGGTACAATGAGCAGTTCTTC | CASSDFPGGYNEQFF
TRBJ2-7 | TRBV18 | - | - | TGTGCCAGCTCACCTTCCGTAGTTCCCTACGAGCAGTACTTC | CASSPSVVPYEQYF
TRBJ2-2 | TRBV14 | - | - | TGTGCCAGCAGCCAAGCCCGTACAGGGTTCTTCACCGGGGAGCTGTTTTTT | CASSQARTGFFTGELFF
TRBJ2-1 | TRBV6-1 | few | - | TGTGCCAGCAAGGCTAATTCCTACAATGAGCAGTTCTTC | CASKANSYNEQFF
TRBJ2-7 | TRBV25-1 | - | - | TGTGCCAGCAGTCATCTGACAAGCCTAGGTCGAGACGAGCAGTACTTC | CASSHLTSLGRDEQYF
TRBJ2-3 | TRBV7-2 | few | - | TGTGCCAGCAGCTTAGGTTGGAACACAGATACGCAGTATTTT | CASSLGWNTDTQYF
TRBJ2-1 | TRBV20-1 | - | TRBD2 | TGCAGTGCCAGACGGTATGGGACTAGCGGATACAATGAGCAGTTCTTC | CSARRYGTSGYNEQFF
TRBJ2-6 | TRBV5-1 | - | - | TGCGCCAGCAGCCCCGGGACTTCTGGGGCCAACGTCCTGACTTTC | CASSPGTSGANVLTF
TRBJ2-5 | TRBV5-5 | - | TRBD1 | TGTGCCAGCAGTGCGACAGGGGTCGTGGAGACCCAGTACTTC | CASSATGVVETQYF